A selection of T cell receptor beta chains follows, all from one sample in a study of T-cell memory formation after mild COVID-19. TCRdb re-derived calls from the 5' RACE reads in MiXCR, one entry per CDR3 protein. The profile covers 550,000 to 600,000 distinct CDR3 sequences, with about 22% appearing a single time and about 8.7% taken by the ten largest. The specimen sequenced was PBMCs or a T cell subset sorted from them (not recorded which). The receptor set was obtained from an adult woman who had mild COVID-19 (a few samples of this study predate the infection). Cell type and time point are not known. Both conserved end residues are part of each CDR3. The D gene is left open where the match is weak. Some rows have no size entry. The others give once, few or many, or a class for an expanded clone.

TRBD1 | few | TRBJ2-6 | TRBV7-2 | TGTGCCAGCAGCCTCTCCGGGACAGGCAATGGGGCCAACGTCCTGACTTTC | CASSLSGTGNGANVLTF
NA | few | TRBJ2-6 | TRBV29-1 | TGCAGCGTAATCTCTGGGGCCAACGTCCTGACTTTC | CSVISGANVLTF
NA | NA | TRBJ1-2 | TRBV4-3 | TGCGCCAGCAGCCAATTTTATCAGGGATCGGGAGGCTACACCTTC | CASSQFYQGSGGYTF
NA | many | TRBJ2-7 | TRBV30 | TGTGCCTGGAAGGGGGGAGGGAGCTCCTACGAGCAGTACTTC | CAWKGGGSSYEQYF
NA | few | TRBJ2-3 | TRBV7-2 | TGTGCCAGCAGCTTAGCCGGGAGTCCCGATACGCAGTATTTT | CASSLAGSPDTQYF
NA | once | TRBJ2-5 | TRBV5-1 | TGCGCCAGCAGGTCGCCGGATCAAGAGACCCAGTACTTC | CASRSPDQETQYF
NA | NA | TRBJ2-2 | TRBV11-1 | TGTGCCAGCAGCGCGCAGAGGCCGAACACCGGGGAGCTGTTTTTT | CASSAQRPNTGELFF
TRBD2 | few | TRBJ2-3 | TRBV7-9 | TGTGCCAGCAGCTCTGGGACTAGCGGGGGAATCGTGACAGATACGCAGTATTTT | CASSSGTSGGIVTDTQYF
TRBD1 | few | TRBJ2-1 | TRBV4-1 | TGCGCCAGCAGCCAAGATAGAGCGAGACAGGGGGCTGGTGAGCAGTTCTTC | CASSQDRARQGAGEQFF
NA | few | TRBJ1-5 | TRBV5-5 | TGTGCCAGCAGCGCCCGGGACGAGGGGAAGCCCCAGCATTTT | CASSARDEGKPQHF
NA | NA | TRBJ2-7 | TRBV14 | TGTGCCAGCAGCCCAGGAGCCGGACAGTCAAAGACCTCCTACGAGCAGTACTTC | CASSPGAGQSKTSYEQYF
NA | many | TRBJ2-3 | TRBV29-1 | TGCAGCGTTGGTACTCGACAAGATACGCAGTATTTT | CSVGTRQDTQYF
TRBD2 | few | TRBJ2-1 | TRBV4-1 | TGCGCCAGCAGCCAAGGGGGACTAGCGTCTTACAATGAGCAGTTCTTC | CASSQGGLASYNEQFF
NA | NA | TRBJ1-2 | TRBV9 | TGTGCCAGCAGCGCGGGGGGTCCCTATGGCTACACCTTC | CASSAGGPYGYTF
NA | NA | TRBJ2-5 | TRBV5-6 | TGTGCCAGCAGCTTGGAACTAGGATGGACCCAGTACTTC | CASSLELGWTQYF
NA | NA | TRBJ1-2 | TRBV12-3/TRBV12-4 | TGTGCCAGCAGCCAACTACCTAACTATGGCTACACCTTC | CASSQLPNYGYTF
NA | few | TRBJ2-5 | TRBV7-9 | TGTGCCAGCAGCTTACTACTAACGAAGGAGACCCAGTACTTC | CASSLLLTKETQYF
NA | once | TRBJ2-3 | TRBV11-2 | TGTGCCACCGCCCCCGGGCGACAGGGCACAGATACGCAGTATTTT | CATAPGRQGTDTQYF
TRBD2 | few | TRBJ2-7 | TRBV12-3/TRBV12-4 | TGTGCCAGCAGCCAAACTAGTCCAGGGACTAGCGGGAGAGGGGTAAACTTC | CASSQTSPGTSGRGVNF
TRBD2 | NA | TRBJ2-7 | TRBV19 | TGTGCCAGTAGTATAATCGGGAGCGGGAGCTACGAGCAGTACTTC | CASSIIGSGSYEQYF
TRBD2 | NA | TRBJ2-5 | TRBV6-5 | TGTGCCAGCAGTCCCTGGGCTAGCGGGGAGACCCAGTACTTC | CASSPWASGETQYF
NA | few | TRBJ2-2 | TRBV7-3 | TGTGCCAGCAGCTTAACGGGAGGGGGCAACGGGGAGCTGTTTTTT | CASSLTGGGNGELFF
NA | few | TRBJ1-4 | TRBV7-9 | TGTGCCAGCAGCTTAAGGACTGTAGCAACTAATGAAAAACTGTTTTTT | CASSLRTVATNEKLFF
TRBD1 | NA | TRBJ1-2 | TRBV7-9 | TGTGCCAGCAGTCGACCAGGGGGCTCTGGCTACACCTTC | CASSRPGGSGYTF
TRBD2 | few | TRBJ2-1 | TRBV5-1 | TGCGCCAGCAGCGACGGGACTAGCGGAGACAATGAGCAGTTCTTC | CASSDGTSGDNEQFF
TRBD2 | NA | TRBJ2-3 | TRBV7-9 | TGTGCCAGCAGCTCAGGCCGTGGTAGCGGGATGAAAGATACGCAGTATTTT | CASSSGRGSGMKDTQYF
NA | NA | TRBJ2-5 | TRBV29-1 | TGCAGCGTGAACTCATACCAAGAGACCCAGTACTTC | CSVNSYQETQYF
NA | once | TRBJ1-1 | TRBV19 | TGTGCCAGTGTAAACAGGGCCTCGAACACTGAAGCTTTCTTT | CASVNRASNTEAFF
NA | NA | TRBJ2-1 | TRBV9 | TGTGCCAGCAGCGCCGACCTCACACCTTACAATGAGCAGTTCTTC | CASSADLTPYNEQFF
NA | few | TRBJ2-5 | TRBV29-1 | TGCAGCGTCGGTAGGACAGGGCGGGGGGAGACCCAGTACTTC | CSVGRTGRGETQYF
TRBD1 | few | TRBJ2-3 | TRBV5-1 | TGCGCCAGCAGCGGTGGACAGGGAGCAGATACGCAGTATTTT | CASSGGQGADTQYF
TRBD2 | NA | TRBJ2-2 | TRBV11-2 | TGTGCCAGCAGCATGCCGCGGGCGGGAGGGCCCGACACCGGGGAGCTGTTTTTT | CASSMPRAGGPDTGELFF
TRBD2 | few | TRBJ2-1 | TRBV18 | TGTGCCAGCTCACCAGGGCCTAGCGGGACTTACTTTAGCTCCTACAATGAGCAGTTCTTC | CASSPGPSGTYFSSYNEQFF
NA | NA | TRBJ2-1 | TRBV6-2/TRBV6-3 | TGTGCCAGCAGTTACTCGAGTAGTCCTCGCGAGCAGTTCTTC | CASSYSSSPREQFF
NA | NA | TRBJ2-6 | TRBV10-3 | TGTGCCATCAGTGAGCCCGAGGCTGGGGCCAACGTCCTGACTTTC | CAISEPEAGANVLTF
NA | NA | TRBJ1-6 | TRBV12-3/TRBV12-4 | TGTGCCAGCAGTTTCGGCAGCCTGGCCCTCCACTTT | CASSFGSLALHF
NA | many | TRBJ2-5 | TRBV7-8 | TGTGCCAGCAGCTTTCGACTGGAGGAGACCCAGTACTTC | CASSFRLEETQYF
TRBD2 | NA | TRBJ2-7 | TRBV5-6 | TGTGCCAGCAGCTTGGCCCCACTAGCGGGAGACGAGCAGTACTTC | CASSLAPLAGDEQYF
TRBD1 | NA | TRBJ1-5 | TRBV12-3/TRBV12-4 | TGTGCCAGCAGTCCGGACAGGGGGAGTCAGCCCCAGCATTTT | CASSPDRGSQPQHF
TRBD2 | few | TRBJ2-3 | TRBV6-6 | TGTGCCAGCAGTTACCCCTCCGGGGGGGGCACAGATACGCAGTATTTT | CASSYPSGGGTDTQYF
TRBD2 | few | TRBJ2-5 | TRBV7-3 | TGTGCCAGCAGCTTAGTGGCGGGAGAGTGGGAGACCCAGTACTTC | CASSLVAGEWETQYF
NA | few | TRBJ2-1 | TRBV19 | TGTGCCAGTAGTATCGAGTCAGGAATTTACAATGAGCAGTTCTTC | CASSIESGIYNEQFF
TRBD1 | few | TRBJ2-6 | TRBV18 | TGTGCCAGCTCACTCGACAGGGGAACTGGGGCCAACGTCCTGACTTTC | CASSLDRGTGANVLTF
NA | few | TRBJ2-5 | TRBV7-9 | TGTGCCAGCAGCCGAGGGTGGGCAGACCTTTCTGAGACCCAGTACTTC | CASSRGWADLSETQYF
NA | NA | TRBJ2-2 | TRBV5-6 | TGTGCCAGCAGACATAGGCCCGGGACTTACACCGGGGAGCTGTTTTTT | CASRHRPGTYTGELFF
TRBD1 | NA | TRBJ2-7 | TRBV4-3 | TGCGCCAGCAGCCAAGCCGGGACAGGGTCCTACGAGCAGTACTTC | CASSQAGTGSYEQYF
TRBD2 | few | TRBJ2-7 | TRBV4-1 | TGCGCCAGCAGCCAAGCAGTAAGCGGGACCTACGAGCAGTACTTC | CASSQAVSGTYEQYF
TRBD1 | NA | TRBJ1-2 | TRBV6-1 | TGTGCCAGCAGGCGTGGGACAGGGAGTCGTGGCTACACCTTC | CASRRGTGSRGYTF